Shown below are 28 T cell receptor beta chains from a single sample sequenced in a study of neoadjuvant anti-PD-1 for oral cavity cancer. Time point in this sample: after neoadjuvant nivolumab, at surgical resection. Clones were read by immunoSEQ multiplex PCR, and TCRdb kept only the in-frame ones, dropping some. The profile shows over 14,000 clones, roughly two thirds of them singletons. The material was PBMCs, obtained after nivolumab (anti-PD-1) treatment. These receptors all stem from a person aged 35-79 years with oral cavity squamous cell carcinoma.

The chain employs TRBV19 and TRBJ1-1; TRBD1 matches 7 bases. V shed 5 bases and J 4 bases; nucleotides not matched to a gene: 13. The CDR3 is made up of 16 amino acids. Germline CDR1 and CDR2: LNHDA and SQIVND (reference sequence). CDR3 loop: CASSPQGGHLITEAFF. The DNA for the CDR3 is TGTGCCAGTAGTCCCCAGGGGGGCCATTTAATCACTGAAGCTTTCTTT.

This clone was recorded once. This chain connects TRBV29-1 to TRBJ2-1; D not resolved. The CDR3 contains 16 residues. Germline V gene sequence: CDR1 SQVTM, CDR2 ANQGSEA. Deletions cut 2 bases from V and 0 bases from J, with 14 bases between. CDR3 in DNA: TGCAGCGTTGAAAGCCCCGAGCGCCTCTCCTACAATGAGCAGTTCTTC. It specifies CSVESPERLSYNEQFF.

This clone has more than one count but fewer than ten. V is TRBV6-6 and J is TRBJ2-3; TRBD2 matches at 10 bases. The CDR3 contains 13 residues. With 10 bases clipped from V and 3 bases from J, the junction kept 4 bases outside the gene matches. Germline loops: CDR1 MNHNY, CDR2 SVGAGI (reference sequence). The CDR3: CAIQRGGTDTQYF. CDR3 DNA: TGTGCCATCCAGCGGGGGGGAACAGATACGCAGTATTTT.

This chain connects TRBV7-9 to TRBJ2-1; tentative D call: TRBD2 (6 bases). The CDR3 runs 14 residues. V shed 5 bases and J shed 7 bases, with 15 bases lying between them. Per the germline V gene, CDR1 is SEHNR and CDR2 is FQNEAQ (reference sequence). The DNA of the CDR3 is TGTGCCAGCAGCCAACCGGGACTCCCAAATGAGCAGTTCTTC. Residues: CASSQPGLPNEQFF.

This chain joins TRBV10-3 and TRBJ2-1, with D hard to call. This CDR3 spans 13 amino acids. V was trimmed by 4 bases and J by 6 bases, leaving 10 bases between them. CDR1 is ENHRY and CDR2 is SYGVKD in the germline V gene. The CDR3 DNA follows: TGTGCCATCAGTGGCGGTAGCCCCAATGAGCAGTTCTTC. Translation: CAISGGSPNEQFF.

The chain has TRBV5-1 and TRBJ2-3; D possibly corresponds to TRBD1 (6 bases). This CDR3 is 17 amino acids long. Trimming stripped 3 bases from V and 2 bases from J, with 19 bases between. Germline V gene lookup returns CDR1 SGHRS and CDR2 YFSETQ. CDR3 bases: TGCGCCAGCAGCTCTGGACAGCCTTCTTACCTCACAGATACGCAGTATTTT. Translating it yields CASSSGQPSYLTDTQYF.

This rearrangement joins TRBV28 to TRBJ2-2, with D possibly being TRBD1 or TRBD2 (5 bases each). Trimming took off 11 bases at V and 1 base at J, with 14 bases between the two ends. Germline CDR1 reads MDHEN; CDR2 reads SYDVKM. The CDR3 contains 14 residues. The CDR3 DNA is TGTGCCGCGGACGAGGGGCTGAACACCGGGGAGCTGTTTTTT. Its translation is CAADEGLNTGELFF.

This rearrangement joins TRBV11-2 to TRBJ2-1, with 12 positions matching TRBD2. The J segment lost 8 bases and the V segment lost 5 bases, leaving 16 bases of the junction unmatched. The CDR3 runs to 18 residues. CDR1 and CDR2 from the germline V gene are SGHAT and FQNNGV. In DNA form, the CDR3 reads TGTGCCAGCAGCCCCCGGCCCCTGACTAGCGGGAGTGTCGATGAGCAGTTCTTC. Protein sequence: CASSPRPLTSGSVDEQFF.

This clone has just a few counts. This chain uses TRBV7-9 with TRBJ1-1, with a weak D call TRBD1 (5 bases). Trimming took off 0 bases at V and 7 bases at J, with 21 bases between the two ends. The germline gives CDR1 SEHNR, CDR2 FQNEAQ (reference sequence). CDR3 length: 17 amino acids. CDR3 nucleotides: TGTGCCAGCAGCTTAGCTGTTATTCGGGGGGATAGGAGTGAAGCTTTCTTT. Its translation: CASSLAVIRGDRSEAFF.

The chain has TRBV5-6 and TRBJ1-1; 8 bases align to TRBD1. Germline CDR1 reads SGHDT; CDR2 reads YYEEEE. CDR3 size: 12 residues. V dropped 6 bases and J dropped 7; count of bases not matched to a gene: 5. CDR3 DNA sequence: TGTGCCAGCAAGCGACAGGGGTATGAAGCTTTCTTT. As protein: CASKRQGYEAFF.

This chain links TRBV30 with TRBJ2-7, with 9 bases identical to TRBD1. The CDR3 length is 14 residues. Germline assignment: CDR1 GTSNPN and CDR2 SVGIG (reference sequence). Trimming at V came to 2 bases and at J to 3 bases, leaving 5 bases not matched to a gene. CDR3 DNA sequence: TGTGCCTGGAGTTGGACAGGGGCCAACTACGAGCAGTACTTC. This sequence encodes CAWSWTGANYEQYF.

This chain connects TRBV5-1 to TRBJ1-2; TRBD1 aligns across 8 bases. After removal of 4 bases from V and 4 bases from J, the junction contained 9 bases not matched to a gene. The CDR3 totals 15 residues. Germline V gene data show CDR1 as SGHRS and CDR2 as YFSETQ. The CDR3 reads CASSPGQGLSYGYTF. CDR3 sequence (DNA): TGCGCCAGCAGCCCTGGACAGGGCCTTAGCTATGGCTACACCTTC. Combining the CDR3 with reference TRBV5-1 and TRBJ1-2 gives the whole variable domain KAGVTQTPRYLIKTRGQQVTLSCSPISGHRSVSWYQQTPGQGLQFLFEYFSETQRNKGNFPGRFSGRQFSNSRSEMNVSTLELGDSALYLCASSPGQGLSYGYTFGSGTRLTVV.

This clone came up a few times. This sequence joins TRBV5-4 and TRBJ1-3, with 10 nucleotides matching TRBD1. The CDR3 runs to 17 residues. The J segment lost 1 base and the V segment lost 2 bases, leaving 6 bases of the junction unmatched. The germline V gene has CDR1 SGHNT and CDR2 YYREEE (reference sequence). In DNA form, the CDR3 reads TGTGCCAGCAGCTTTGGGGACAGGGGTGTTTCTGGAAACACCATATATTTT. Its protein product is CASSFGDRGVSGNTIYF.

CDR3 amino acids: CASSLVPGQHNEQFF. CDR3 coding DNA: TGCGCCAGCAGCTTGGTTCCGGGGCAGCACAATGAGCAGTTCTTC. The V gene is TRBV5-1, the J gene TRBJ2-1; D is possibly TRBD1 or TRBD2 (5 bases each). Germline V gene data show CDR1 as SGHRS and CDR2 as YFSETQ. Trimming removed 0 bases at V and 5 bases at J, with 12 bases between. CDR3 length: 15 residues.

The chain is built from TRBV11-2 and TRBJ1-4; D is unresolved. The ends were cut back, 1 base at V and 6 bases at J, with 9 bases in the middle. Germline CDR1 reads SGHAT; CDR2 reads FQNNGV. CDR3 length: 14 amino acids. CDR3 coding DNA: TGTGCCAGCAGCTTAGGTGGGCTAGATGAAAAACTGTTTTTT. Amino acid sequence: CASSLGGLDEKLFF.

The chain joins TRBV7-8 to TRBJ1-4, with a possible D match to TRBD1 (6 bases). The CDR3 has 17 residues. The germline V gene encodes CDR1 SGHVS and CDR2 FQNEAQ. Trimming pared 3 bases from V and 0 bases from J, leaving 14 bases between. Written as DNA, the CDR3 is TGTGCCAGCAGCTTGTCGGGGGCCTCTCCAACTAATGAAAAACTGTTTTTT. Translating gives CASSLSGASPTNEKLFF.

The rearrangement uses TRBV27 and TRBJ2-3; D could derive from TRBD1 or TRBD2 (5 bases each). This CDR3 has 14 amino acids. Germline V gives CDR1 MNHEY, CDR2 SMNVEV (reference sequence). V lost 0 bases and J lost 1, with 5 bases in between. This CDR3 is CASSLSGGTDTQYF. As DNA, the CDR3 is TGTGCCAGCAGTTTATCGGGGGGCACAGATACGCAGTATTTT.

The rearrangement joins TRBV19 to TRBJ2-3; D gene ambiguous. CDR3 length equals 13 residues. The V end lost 5 bases, the J end lost 2 bases, and 8 bases lay between the germline ends. The germline V gene encodes CDR1 LNHDA and CDR2 SQIVND (reference sequence). CDR3 protein: CASSSQLTDTQYF. CDR3 in DNA: TGTGCCAGTAGTTCACAGCTCACAGATACGCAGTATTTT.

This chain joins TRBV30 and TRBJ1-3; no definite D call. The germline CDR1 and CDR2 sequences are GTSNPN and SVGIG (reference sequence). Trimming cost V 4 bases and J 0 bases, with 7 bases left between them. The CDR3 is made up of 13 amino acids. This chain's CDR3 is CAWTPNSGNTIYF. The CDR3 DNA follows: TGTGCCTGGACTCCCAACTCTGGAAACACCATATATTTT.

The CDR3 bases are TGTGCCATCAGTGAGTCGAGTACGACAGAGACCCAGTACTTC. It codes for CAISESSTTETQYF. This rearrangement joins TRBV10-3 to TRBJ2-5; D remains ambiguous. This CDR3 is 14 amino acids long. In germline, CDR1 is ENHRY, CDR2 SYGVKD. The ends were cut back, 0 bases at V and 4 bases at J, with 9 bases in the middle.

The J gene is TRBJ2-5, the V gene TRBV9; D not certain. CDR3 length equals 14 residues. The ends were cut back, 0 bases at V and 5 bases at J, with 11 bases in the middle. Per germline, CDR1 SGDLS and CDR2 YYNGEE. Written as DNA, the CDR3 is TGTGCCAGCAGCGTAGAATCAGACGTGGAGACCCAGTACTTC. As protein: CASSVESDVETQYF.

The chain has TRBV25-1 and TRBJ2-5; 9 bases agree with TRBD1. From germline, CDR1 is MGHDK and CDR2 SYGVNS. The CDR3 sequence is 14 residues long. Unmatched junction bases numbered 0, after V lost 1 base and J lost 3 bases. The CDR3: CASSEWTGEETQYF. In nucleotides, the CDR3 is TGTGCCAGCAGTGAATGGACAGGGGAAGAGACCCAGTACTTC.

The chain uses TRBV5-1 and TRBJ2-3; no clear D. Germline V gene lookup returns CDR1 SGHRS and CDR2 YFSETQ. Trimming took 4 bases from V and 2 from J, leaving 8 bases between them. The CDR3 runs 13 residues. CDR3 protein: CASSPQNTDTQYF. The CDR3 DNA reads as TGCGCCAGCAGCCCTCAGAACACAGATACGCAGTATTTT. The entire variable domain, with the rest obtained from reference TRBV5-1 and TRBJ2-3, is as follows: KAGVTQTPRYLIKTRGQQVTLSCSPISGHRSVSWYQQTPGQGLQFLFEYFSETQRNKGNFPGRFSGRQFSNSRSEMNVSTLELGDSALYLCASSPQNTDTQYFGPGTRLTVL.

Here the CDR3 DNA reads TGTGCCAGCAGTCCAGGCAGGGGGACCTACGAGCAGTACTTC. It translates to CASSPGRGTYEQYF. This chain joins TRBV2 and TRBJ2-7; 7 bases line up with TRBD1. The V and J ends lost 5 bases and 2 bases, in that order; junction bases with no gene match: 6. The CDR3 runs to 14 residues. Germline CDR1 reads SNHLY; CDR2 reads FYNNEI. Full variable domain (missing parts from reference TRBV2 and TRBJ2-7): EPEVTQTPSHQVTQMGQEVILRCVPISNHLYFYWYRQILGQKVEFLVSFYNNEISEKSEIFDDQFSVERPDGSNFTLKIRSTKLEDSAMYFCASSPGRGTYEQYFGPGTRLTVT.

V is TRBV13 and J is TRBJ2-7; 9 nucleotides line up with TRBD2. The CDR3 consists of 16 residues. The V and J ends lost 2 bases and 2 bases, in that order; junction bases with no gene match: 7. CDR1 is PRHDT and CDR2 is FYEKMQ in the germline V gene (reference sequence). This chain's CDR3 is CASSLSGRSPTYEQYF. CDR3 in DNA: TGTGCCAGCAGCTTAAGCGGGAGGTCACCCACCTACGAGCAGTACTTC. The entire variable domain, with the rest obtained from reference TRBV13 and TRBJ2-7, is as follows: AAGVIQSPRHLIKEKRETATLKCYPIPRHDTVYWYQQGPGQDPQFLISFYEKMQSDKGSIPDRFSAQQFSDYHSELNMSSLELGDSALYFCASSLSGRSPTYEQYFGPGTRLTVT.

This clone appeared a few times. CDR3 region: CASSYNEGTEAFF. CDR3 nucleotide sequence: TGTGCCAGCAGTTATAACGAGGGCACTGAAGCTTTCTTT. V gene TRBV6-5 combines with J gene TRBJ1-1; D gene uncertain. Germline assignment: CDR1 MNHEY and CDR2 SVGAGI. V was shortened by 3 bases and J by 4 bases, with 9 bases between the two germline ends. This CDR3 comprises 13 residues.

V usage is TRBV5-5 and J usage is TRBJ2-5; weak D call: TRBD2 (6 bases). Trimming stripped 4 bases from V and 2 bases from J, with 21 bases between. Germline-derived CDR1 and CDR2 are SGHKS and YYEKEE (reference sequence). This CDR3 is 17 amino acids long. In nucleotides, the CDR3 is TGTGCCAGCAGCCCGCGGCCCCCCACGGGGGAACAAGAGACCCAGTACTTC. Residues: CASSPRPPTGEQETQYF. Based on the CDR3 plus reference TRBV5-5 and TRBJ2-5, the full variable domain is DAGVTQSPTHLIKTRGQQVTLRCSPISGHKSVSWYQQVLGQGPQFIFQYYEKEERGRGNFPDRFSARQFPNYSSELNVNALLLGDSALYLCASSPRPPTGEQETQYFGPGTRLLVL.

By its share, this clone is medium-sized. The rearrangement uses TRBV5-3 and TRBJ1-1; TRBD1 agrees at 9 bases. TRBV5-3 is reported as an ORF; its role is uncertain. V lost 4 bases, J lost 4 bases, and 11 bases stayed unmatched. CDR3 length equals 16 residues. CDR3 DNA sequence: TGTGCCAGAAGCCAAACCCGGGACAGGGTGCCCACTGAAGCTTTCTTT. As protein: CARSQTRDRVPTEAFF.